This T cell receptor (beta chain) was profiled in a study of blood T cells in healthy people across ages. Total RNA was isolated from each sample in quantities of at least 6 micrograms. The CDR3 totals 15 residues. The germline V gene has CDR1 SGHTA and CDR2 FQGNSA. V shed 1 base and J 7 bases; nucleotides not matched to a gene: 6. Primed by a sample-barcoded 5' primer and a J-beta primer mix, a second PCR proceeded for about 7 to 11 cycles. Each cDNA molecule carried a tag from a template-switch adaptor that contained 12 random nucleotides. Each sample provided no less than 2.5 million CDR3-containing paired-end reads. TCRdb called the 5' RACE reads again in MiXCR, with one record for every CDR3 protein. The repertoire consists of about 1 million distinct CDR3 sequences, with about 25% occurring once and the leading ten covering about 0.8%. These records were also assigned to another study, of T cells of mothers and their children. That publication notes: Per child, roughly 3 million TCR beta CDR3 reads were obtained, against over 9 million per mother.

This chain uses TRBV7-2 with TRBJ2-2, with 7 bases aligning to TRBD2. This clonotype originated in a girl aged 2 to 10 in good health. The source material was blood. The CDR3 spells CASSLDAGASGELFF. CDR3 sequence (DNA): TGTGCCAGCAGCTTAGATGCGGGAGCTAGCGGGGAGCTGTTTTTT.